Each of the 27 T cell receptor beta chains below was sequenced from the same sample in a study of T cell responses to AZD1222 COVID-19 vaccine (dated by TCRdb to the early 2020s). The time point label, as the study defines it: about 28 days (+/-7) after the second vaccine dose. Reading the label with the study, this specimen's treatment or condition is: meningococcal conjugate vaccine given as trial control. The method was the immunoSEQ multiplex PCR assay. Drawn from immuneACCESS, this table holds only the in-frame rearrangements with V and J called that TCRdb kept. Clones are partly lost; checked studies trace under half to an unresolved V gene and leave the rest unexplained. Here the sample has around 150,000 clones; over 75% occur a single time. The top ten clonotypes cover 7.9% of the sample. Sequenced material: peripheral blood, taken 28 days after the second dose of the MenACWY control vaccine. These receptors were obtained from an adult who received the MenACWY meningococcal vaccine as a control.

The rearrangement joins TRBV5-1 to TRBJ1-3; TRBD1 matches 9 bases. The trim removed 2 bases at V and 7 bases at J, leaving 4 bases unmatched. The CDR3 runs to 14 residues. Germline CDR1 and CDR2: SGHRS and YFSETQ. The CDR3: CASSFGTGTNTIYF. The CDR3 DNA is TGCGCCAGCAGCTTTGGGACAGGGACGAACACCATATATTTT.

The chain joins TRBV28 to TRBJ1-5, with D uncertain. CDR3 length: 19 amino acids. V dropped 1 base and J dropped 2 bases, with 21 bases sitting between them. CDR1 MDHEN and CDR2 SYDVKM come from the germline V gene. In DNA, the CDR3 is TGTGCCAGCAGTTTATTATTCGAGTCGGGAGGCGCTGGCAATCAGCCCCAGCATTTT. It codes for CASSLLFESGGAGNQPQHF.

This clone was found once. This chain joins TRBV7-9 and TRBJ2-2, with 7 bases matching TRBD1. CDR1 is SEHNR, CDR2 FQNEAQ, per germline (reference sequence). CDR3 length: 15 residues. The trim removed 6 bases at V and 2 bases at J, leaving 6 bases unmatched. The DNA of the CDR3 is TGTGCCAGCAGTCCTCGGGACAGCAACACCGGGGAGCTGTTTTTT. Translated: CASSPRDSNTGELFF.

The DNA for the CDR3 is TGTGCCAGCAGCCCCCAACCGTCGGGTGAGCAGTTCTTC. Protein sequence: CASSPQPSGEQFF. The genes are TRBV7-9 and TRBJ2-1; D not resolved. CDR3 length: 13 amino acids. Looked up from germline, CDR1 is SEHNR and CDR2 is FQNEAQ (reference sequence). Trimming took 5 bases from V and 9 from J, leaving 14 bases between them.

The chain uses TRBV18 and TRBJ2-3; 7 bases match TRBD1. This CDR3 has 16 amino acids. CDR1 and CDR2 (germline): KGHSH, LQKENI. V gave up 4 bases and J gave up 0 bases; unmatched junction bases: 7. CDR3 nucleotides: TGTGCCAGCTCACTCACACAGGGGCTGAGCACAGATACGCAGTATTTT. It is translated as CASSLTQGLSTDTQYF.

The chain joins TRBV6-5 to TRBJ1-1; 7 bases fit TRBD1. The CDR3 is made up of 12 amino acids. Germline V lookup: CDR1 MNHEY, CDR2 SVGAGI. The V and J ends lost 5 bases and 9 bases, in that order; junction bases with no gene match: 6. The CDR3 DNA reads TGTGCCAGCAGTAAGGACAGGATGAAAGCTTTCTTT. It translates to CASSKDRMKAFF.

This clone was picked up a small number of times. The CDR3, as DNA: TGTGCCAGCAGCCGCGGGGGGAACGAGCAGTACGTC. This translates into CASSRGGNEQYV. The V gene is TRBV3-1 (or the pseudogene TRBV3-2), the J gene TRBJ2-7; TRBD2 aligns across 8 bases. V lost 4 bases and J lost 5; bases outside the gene matches: 1. The CDR3 has 12 amino acids. Germline-derived CDR1 and CDR2 are LGHDT and YNNKEL (reference sequence).

This chain uses TRBV28 with TRBJ2-3; 8 bases agree with TRBD1. V shed 10 bases and J 0 bases; nucleotides not matched to a gene: 6. CDR1 is MDHEN and CDR2 is SYDVKM in the germline V gene. The CDR3 consists of 14 residues. The CDR3 spells CAIKQGGSTDTQYF. In nucleotides, the CDR3 is TGTGCCATTAAACAGGGGGGAAGCACAGATACGCAGTATTTT.

The chain uses TRBV12-1 and TRBJ1-2; the table's D call, TRBD1, was not checked against the DNA. TRBV12-1 is listed as a pseudogene. The CDR3 runs to 12 residues. The CDR3 here is CASNDRGYGYTF. The CDR3 bases are TGTGCCAGTAACGACAGGGGCTATGGCTACACCTTC.

The V call is TRBV10-1, the J call TRBJ2-3; the match to TRBD1 covers 7 bases. The CDR3 covers 14 residues. Per the germline V gene, CDR1 is WNHNN and CDR2 is SYGVQD (reference sequence). V lost 5 bases to trimming and J lost 1 base; unmatched junction nucleotides: 3. The CDR3 DNA sequence: TGCGCCAGCAGTCTTGGACAGGGCACAGATACGCAGTATTTT. Translated: CASSLGQGTDTQYF.

V gene TRBV5-1 combines with J gene TRBJ1-1; D gene unclear. This CDR3 has 15 amino acids. Trimming cost V 4 bases and J 4 bases, with 17 bases left between them. CDR1 is SGHRS, CDR2 YFSETQ, per germline. The CDR3 nucleotides read TGCGCCAGCAGCCGGTGGCGACCCACCGTCACTGAAGCTTTCTTT. Amino acid sequence: CASSRWRPTVTEAFF.

The genes are TRBV3-1 (or the pseudogene TRBV3-2) and TRBJ1-4; D gene ambiguous. The CDR3 covers 12 residues. V lost 2 bases to trimming and J lost 6 bases, with 4 bases between them. From germline, CDR1 is LGHDT and CDR2 YNNKEL (reference sequence). The CDR3 loop reads CASSQYDEKLFF. For the CDR3, the DNA is TGTGCCAGCAGCCAATATGATGAAAAACTGTTTTTT.

CDR3 sequence (DNA): TGCGCCAGCAGCTTGGGGGGCCTCCCGTCCTACGAGCAGTACGTC. Translated, it gives CASSLGGLPSYEQYV. The chain has TRBV5-1 and TRBJ2-7; D might be TRBD1 (5 bases). V gave up 0 bases and J gave up 1 base, with 11 bases separating them. The CDR3 covers 15 residues. The germline V gene encodes CDR1 SGHRS and CDR2 YFSETQ.

V and J are TRBV6-1 and TRBJ1-3; D is uncertain. There are 16 residues in the CDR3. Trimming took 4 bases from V and 0 from J, leaving 13 bases between them. The germline CDR1 and CDR2 sequences are MNHNS and SASEGT. As DNA, the CDR3 is TGTGCCAGCAGTGGGGTCAGGTCTAGCTCTGGAAACACCATATATTTT. Translation: CASSGVRSSSGNTIYF.

This clone was seen a handful of times. The V and J genes are TRBV7-2 and TRBJ1-5; perhaps TRBD1 as D (5 bases). Trimming cost V 1 base and J 2 bases, with 18 bases left between them. The CDR3 runs 18 residues. The germline CDR1 and CDR2 sequences are SGHTA and FQGNSA. The CDR3 loop is CASSLGPRSGARNQPQHF. CDR3 coding DNA: TGTGCCAGCAGCTTAGGGCCGAGGTCTGGGGCTCGCAATCAGCCCCAGCATTTT.

This rearrangement joins TRBV9 to TRBJ2-3; TRBD2 is a possible D gene (5 bases). The germline V and J ends were trimmed by 2 bases and 2 bases, with 12 bases remaining between them. The CDR3 length is 15 residues. Germline loops: CDR1 SGDLS, CDR2 YYNGEE. CDR3 DNA sequence: TGTGCCAGCAGCGTCGGGAACGTAGACACAGATACGCAGTATTTT. It codes for CASSVGNVDTDTQYF.

The rearrangement joins TRBV19 to TRBJ1-4; a weak D match, TRBD1 (6 bases). With 4 bases removed from V and 3 bases from J, the gap between germline ends came to 15 bases. Per the germline V gene, CDR1 is LNHDA and CDR2 is SQIVND (reference sequence). The CDR3 covers 16 residues. Here the CDR3 reads CASSTLWGGPNEKLFF. The CDR3 DNA sequence: TGTGCCAGTAGTACCCTATGGGGGGGCCCTAATGAAAAACTGTTTTTT. The variable domain in full, completed from reference TRBV19 and TRBJ1-4, reads DGGITQSPKYLFRKEGQNVTLSCEQNLNHDAMYWYRQDPGQGLRLIYYSQIVNDFQKGDIAEGYSVSREKKESFPLTVTSAQKNPTAFYLCASSTLWGGPNEKLFFGSGTQLSVL.

V and J are TRBV29-1 and TRBJ2-1, with 8 bases identical to TRBD1. After removal of 6 bases from V and 8 bases from J, the junction contained 18 bases not matched to a gene. Per germline, CDR1 SQVTM and CDR2 ANQGSEA. This CDR3 contains 16 residues. The CDR3 sequence is CSVDTWTGPPPDEQFF. The DNA of the CDR3 is TGCAGCGTCGACACCTGGACAGGGCCCCCTCCCGATGAGCAGTTCTTC.

V usage is TRBV7-3 and J usage is TRBJ2-1, with 10 bases identical to TRBD2. V shed 3 bases and J 5 bases; nucleotides not matched to a gene: 4. Germline V gene lookup returns CDR1 SGHTA and CDR2 FQGTGA. The CDR3 runs to 15 residues. The CDR3 DNA reads as TGTGCCAGCAGCTTGGGACTAGCGAAGAACAATGAGCAGTTCTTC. Its translation: CASSLGLAKNNEQFF.

The V gene is TRBV10-1, the J gene TRBJ1-6; the D is unclear. This CDR3 is built from 14 residues. Trimming pared 4 bases from V and 10 bases from J, leaving 14 bases between. The V gene's germline CDR1 is WNHNN and CDR2 SYGVQD (reference sequence). Written as DNA, the CDR3 is TGCGCCAGCAGTGTAACGGGCCCGGCGTCACCCCTCCACTTT. It yields the protein CASSVTGPASPLHF.

The chain recombines TRBV7-8 with TRBJ2-3; 8 nucleotides align to TRBD1. V shed 5 bases and J 0 bases; nucleotides not matched to a gene: 7. CDR3 length: 16 amino acids. Germline V gene data show CDR1 as SGHVS and CDR2 as FQNEAQ. The CDR3 here is CASSKPRQGSTDTQYF. The CDR3 coding sequence is TGTGCCAGCAGCAAGCCACGACAGGGGAGCACAGATACGCAGTATTTT. Full variable domain (rest looked up from reference TRBV7-8 and TRBJ2-3): GAGVSQSPRYKVAKRGQDVALRCDPISGHVSLFWYQQALGQGPEFLTYFQNEAQLDKSGLPSDRFFAERPEGSVSTLKIQRTQQEDSAVYLCASSKPRQGSTDTQYFGPGTRLTVL.

The V call is TRBV6-5, the J call TRBJ1-5; no reliable D call. From germline, CDR1 is MNHEY and CDR2 SVGAGI. Trimming took 2 bases from V and 0 from J, leaving 11 bases between them. There are 16 residues in the CDR3. The CDR3 region is CASSYRAEYSNQPQHF. CDR3 coding DNA: TGTGCCAGCAGTTACAGGGCGGAGTATAGCAATCAGCCCCAGCATTTT.

V is TRBV5-6 and J is TRBJ2-7; D may be TRBD1 (6 bases). V was pared by 0 bases and J by 2 bases, with 9 bases between. This CDR3 comprises 14 residues. Germline V CDR1 and CDR2: SGHDT, YYEEEE. As DNA, the CDR3 is TGTGCCAGCAGCTTGGTACAGGGCGCCTACGAGCAGTACGTC. Protein sequence: CASSLVQGAYEQYV.

This clone was recorded only once. The chain combines TRBV6-5 with TRBJ2-7; 7 nucleotides line up with TRBD1. This CDR3 contains 14 residues. V was pared by 2 bases and J by 1 base, with 2 bases of the junction left unmatched. CDR1 and CDR2 from the germline V gene are MNHEY and SVGAGI. This CDR3 is CASSYKGASYEQYF. The CDR3 bases are TGTGCCAGCAGTTACAAGGGGGCTTCCTACGAGCAGTACTTC.

The chain is built from TRBV4-3 and TRBJ2-6; D may be TRBD2 (6 bases). Per germline, CDR1 LGHNA and CDR2 YSLEER. Trimming removed 5 bases at V and 1 base at J, with 9 bases between. The CDR3 has 15 amino acids. As DNA, the CDR3 is TGCGCCAGCAGCTTCGGGACTTCTGGGGCCAACGTCCTGACTTTC. The encoded protein is CASSFGTSGANVLTF.

The J gene is TRBJ1-5, the V gene TRBV10-3; D unclear. This CDR3 has 15 amino acids. Trimming took 4 bases from V and 0 from J, leaving 10 bases between them. Germline values: CDR1 ENHRY, CDR2 SYGVKD. CDR3 sequence (DNA): TGTGCCATCAGTGGAATGGGAACTAGCAATCAGCCCCAGCATTTT. Amino acids: CAISGMGTSNQPQHF.

CDR3 protein: CASSRIRTNEQFF. As DNA, the CDR3 is TGTGCCAGCAGTCGAATCAGGACGAATGAGCAGTTCTTC. V is TRBV5-4 and J is TRBJ2-1; D not certain. Germline CDR1 is SGHNT and CDR2 is YYREEE (reference sequence). Trimming cost V 5 bases and J 7 bases, with 13 bases left between them. There are 13 residues in the CDR3.